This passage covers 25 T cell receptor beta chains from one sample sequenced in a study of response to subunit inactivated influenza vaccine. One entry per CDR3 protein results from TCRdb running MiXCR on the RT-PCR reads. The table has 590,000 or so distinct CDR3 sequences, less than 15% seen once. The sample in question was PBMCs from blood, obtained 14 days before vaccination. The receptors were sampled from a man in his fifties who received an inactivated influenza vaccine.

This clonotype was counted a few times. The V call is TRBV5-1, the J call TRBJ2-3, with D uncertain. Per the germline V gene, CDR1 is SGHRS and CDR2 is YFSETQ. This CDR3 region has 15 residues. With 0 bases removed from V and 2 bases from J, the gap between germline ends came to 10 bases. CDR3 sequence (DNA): TGCGCCAGCAGCTTGGAGTGGCCTGACACAGATACGCAGTATTTT. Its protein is CASSLEWPDTDTQYF.

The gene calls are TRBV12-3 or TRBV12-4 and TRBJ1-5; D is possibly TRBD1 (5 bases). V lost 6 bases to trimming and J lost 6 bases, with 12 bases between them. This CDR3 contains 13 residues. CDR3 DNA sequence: TGTGCCAGCAGCCCAGGGCGGGCTCAGCCCCAGCATTTT. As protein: CASSPGRAQPQHF.

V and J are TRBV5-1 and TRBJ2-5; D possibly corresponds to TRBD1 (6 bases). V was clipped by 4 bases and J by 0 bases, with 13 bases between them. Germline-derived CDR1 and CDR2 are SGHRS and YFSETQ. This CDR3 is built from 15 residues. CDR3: CASSGYDRNQETQYF. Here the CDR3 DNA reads TGCGCCAGCAGCGGGTATGACAGGAACCAAGAGACCCAGTACTTC.

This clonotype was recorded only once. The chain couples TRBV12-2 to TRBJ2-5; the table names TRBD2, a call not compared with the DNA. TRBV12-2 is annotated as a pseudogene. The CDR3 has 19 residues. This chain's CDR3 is CASRIRTSGGVNPQETQYF. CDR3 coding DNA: TGTGCAAGTCGCATACGGACTAGCGGGGGGGTCAACCCCCAAGAGACCCAGTACTTC.

As DNA, the CDR3 is TGTGCCAGTAGTATAGGGGCCTCTGGGGCCAACGTCCTGACTTTC. Translated, it gives CASSIGASGANVLTF. The chain is built from TRBV19 and TRBJ2-6, with no clear D. V lost 1 base and J lost 0, with 4 bases in between. The CDR3 sequence is 15 residues long. Germline assignment: CDR1 LNHDA and CDR2 SQIVND (reference sequence).

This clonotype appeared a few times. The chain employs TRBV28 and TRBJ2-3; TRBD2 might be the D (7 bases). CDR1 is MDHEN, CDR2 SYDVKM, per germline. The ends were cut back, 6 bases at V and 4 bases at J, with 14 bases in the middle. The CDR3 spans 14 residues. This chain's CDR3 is CASSPGGRADTQYF. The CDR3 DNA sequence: TGTGCCAGCAGCCCGGGGGGCCGTGCAGATACGCAGTATTTT.

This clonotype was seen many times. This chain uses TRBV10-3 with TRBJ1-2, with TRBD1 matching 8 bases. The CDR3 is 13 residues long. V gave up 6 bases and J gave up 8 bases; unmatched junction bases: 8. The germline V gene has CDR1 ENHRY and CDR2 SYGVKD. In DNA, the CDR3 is TGTGCCATCAGAACAGGGGGGGACTCGGGCTACACCTTC. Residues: CAIRTGGDSGYTF.

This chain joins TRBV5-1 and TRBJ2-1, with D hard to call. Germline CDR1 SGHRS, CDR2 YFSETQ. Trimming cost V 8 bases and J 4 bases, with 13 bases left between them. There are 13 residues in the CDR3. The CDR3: CASMLYDYNEQFF. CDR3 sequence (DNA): TGCGCCAGTATGCTCTATGATTACAATGAGCAGTTCTTC.

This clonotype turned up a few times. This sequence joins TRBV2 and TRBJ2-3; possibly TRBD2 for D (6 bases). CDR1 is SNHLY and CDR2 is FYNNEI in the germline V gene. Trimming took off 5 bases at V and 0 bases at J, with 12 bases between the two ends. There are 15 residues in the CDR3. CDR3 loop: CASSPRGTSTDTQYF. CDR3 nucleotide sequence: TGTGCCAGCAGTCCCCGGGGGACTAGCACAGATACGCAGTATTTT.

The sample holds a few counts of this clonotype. The CDR3 DNA is TGTGCCTCCGGCGGGGCAGGCGGCACCGGGGAGCTGTTTTTT. Translating gives CASGGAGGTGELFF. V gene TRBV6-1 combines with J gene TRBJ2-2, with D tentatively TRBD2 (6 bases). V gave up 11 bases and J gave up 4 bases, with 17 bases separating them. Germline CDR1 reads MNHNS; CDR2 reads SASEGT. CDR3 length equals 14 residues.

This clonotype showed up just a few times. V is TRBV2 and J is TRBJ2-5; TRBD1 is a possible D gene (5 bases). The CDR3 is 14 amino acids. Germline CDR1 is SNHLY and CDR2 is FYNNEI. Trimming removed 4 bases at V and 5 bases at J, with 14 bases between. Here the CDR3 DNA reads TGTGCCAGCAGTGGGTCTAGGGGCCCCGAGACCCAGTACTTC. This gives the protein CASSGSRGPETQYF.

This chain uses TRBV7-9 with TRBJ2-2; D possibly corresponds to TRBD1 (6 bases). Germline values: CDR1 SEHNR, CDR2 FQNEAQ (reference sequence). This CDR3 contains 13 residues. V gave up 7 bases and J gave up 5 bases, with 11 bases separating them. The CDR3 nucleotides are TGTGCCAGCAACTGGGGACAAACCGGGGAGCTGTTTTTT. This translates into CASNWGQTGELFF. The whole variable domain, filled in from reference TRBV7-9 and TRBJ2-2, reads DTGVSQNPRHKITKRGQNVTFRCDPISEHNRLYWYRQTLGQGPEFLTYFQNEAQLEKSRLLSDRFSAERPKGSFSTLEIQRTEQGDSAMYLCASNWGQTGELFFGEGSRLTVL.

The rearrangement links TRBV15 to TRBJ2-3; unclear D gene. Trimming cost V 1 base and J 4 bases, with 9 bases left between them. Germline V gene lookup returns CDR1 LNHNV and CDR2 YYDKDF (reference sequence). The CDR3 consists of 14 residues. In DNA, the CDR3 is TGTGCCACCAGCAGAGGAAGGGCGGCAGATACGCAGTATTTT. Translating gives CATSRGRAADTQYF.

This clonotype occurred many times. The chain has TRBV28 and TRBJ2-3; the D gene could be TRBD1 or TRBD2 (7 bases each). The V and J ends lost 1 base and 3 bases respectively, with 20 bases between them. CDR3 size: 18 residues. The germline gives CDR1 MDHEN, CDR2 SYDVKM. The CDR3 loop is CASSLLIPDREGTDTQYF. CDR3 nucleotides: TGTGCCAGCAGTTTATTGATCCCCGACAGGGAGGGGACAGATACGCAGTATTTT.

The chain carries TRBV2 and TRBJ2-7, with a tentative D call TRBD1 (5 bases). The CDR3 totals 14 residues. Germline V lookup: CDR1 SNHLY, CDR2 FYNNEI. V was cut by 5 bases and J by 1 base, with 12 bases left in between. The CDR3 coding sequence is TGTGCCAGCAGTAGGGGCCCACGATCCTACGAGCAGTACTTC. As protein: CASSRGPRSYEQYF.

Here the CDR3 reads CASSLIRLVQETQYF. CDR3 nucleotides: TGTGCCAGCAGCCTAATTCGACTGGTCCAAGAGACCCAGTACTTC. V gene TRBV6-2 or TRBV6-3 combines with J gene TRBJ2-5; D ambiguous. Germline V gene data show CDR1 as MNHEY and CDR2 as SVGEGT. Trimming left V 6 bases short and J 1 base short, with 15 bases between. This CDR3 is 15 amino acids long.

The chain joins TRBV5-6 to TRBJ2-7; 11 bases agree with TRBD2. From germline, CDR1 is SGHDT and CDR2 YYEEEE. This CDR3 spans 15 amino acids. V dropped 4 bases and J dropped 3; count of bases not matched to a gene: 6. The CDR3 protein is CASSLRGLADYEQYF. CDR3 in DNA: TGTGCCAGCAGCCTGAGGGGACTAGCGGACTACGAGCAGTACTTC.

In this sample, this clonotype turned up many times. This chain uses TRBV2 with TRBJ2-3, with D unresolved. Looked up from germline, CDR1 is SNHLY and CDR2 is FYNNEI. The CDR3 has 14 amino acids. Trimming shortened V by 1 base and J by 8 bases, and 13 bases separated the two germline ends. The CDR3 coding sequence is TGTGCCAGCAGTGAAGGAGTAGCATCTAGTACGCAGTATTTT. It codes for CASSEGVASSTQYF.

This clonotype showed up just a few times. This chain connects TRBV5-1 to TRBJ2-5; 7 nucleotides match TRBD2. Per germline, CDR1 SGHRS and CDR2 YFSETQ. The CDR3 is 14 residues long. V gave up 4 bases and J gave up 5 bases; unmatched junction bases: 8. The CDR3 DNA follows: TGCGCCAGCAGCGGAAAAGCGGGGAGGGAGACCCAGTACTTC. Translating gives CASSGKAGRETQYF. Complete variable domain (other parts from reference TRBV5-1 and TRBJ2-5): KAGVTQTPRYLIKTRGQQVTLSCSPISGHRSVSWYQQTPGQGLQFLFEYFSETQRNKGNFPGRFSGRQFSNSRSEMNVSTLELGDSALYLCASSGKAGRETQYFGPGTRLLVL.

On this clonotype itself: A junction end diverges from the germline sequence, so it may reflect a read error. CDR3 sequence reads: CAISHTNGALAGELFF. Written as DNA, the CDR3 is TGTGCCATCAGCCATACGAATGGGGCCCTCGCCGGGGAGCTGTTTTTT. The rearrangement links TRBV7-2 to TRBJ2-2; maybe TRBD1 (5 bases). The CDR3 is made up of 16 amino acids. Germline V gene lookup returns CDR1 SGHTA and CDR2 FQGNSA.

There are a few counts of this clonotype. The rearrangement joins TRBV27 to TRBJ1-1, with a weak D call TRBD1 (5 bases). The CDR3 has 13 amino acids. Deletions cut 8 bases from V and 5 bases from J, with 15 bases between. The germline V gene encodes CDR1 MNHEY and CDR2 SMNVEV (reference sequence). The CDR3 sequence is CASRLGVRTEAFF. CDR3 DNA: TGTGCCAGCCGGCTGGGGGTTAGGACTGAAGCTTTCTTT.

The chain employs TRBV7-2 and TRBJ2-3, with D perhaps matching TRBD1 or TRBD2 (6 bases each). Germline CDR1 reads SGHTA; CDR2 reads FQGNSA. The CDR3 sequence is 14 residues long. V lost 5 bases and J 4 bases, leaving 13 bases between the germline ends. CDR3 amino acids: CASSPGAQADTQYF. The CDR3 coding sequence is TGTGCCAGCAGCCCGGGGGCGCAGGCAGATACGCAGTATTTT.

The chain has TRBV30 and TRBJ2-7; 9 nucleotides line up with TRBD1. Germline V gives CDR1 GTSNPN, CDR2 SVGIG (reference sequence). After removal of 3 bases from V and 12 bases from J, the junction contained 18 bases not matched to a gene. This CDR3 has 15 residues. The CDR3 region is CAWSTGGANYKPSYF. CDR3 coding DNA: TGTGCCTGGAGCACAGGGGGCGCAAATTACAAACCCTCGTACTTC.

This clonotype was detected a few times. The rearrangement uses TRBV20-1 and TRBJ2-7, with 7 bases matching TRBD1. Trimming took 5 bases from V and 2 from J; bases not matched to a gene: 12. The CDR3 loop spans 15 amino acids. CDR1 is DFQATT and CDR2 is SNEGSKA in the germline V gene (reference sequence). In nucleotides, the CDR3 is TGCAGTGCTCCGACAGGGTTCTTTACCACCTACGAGCAGTACTTC. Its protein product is CSAPTGFFTTYEQYF.

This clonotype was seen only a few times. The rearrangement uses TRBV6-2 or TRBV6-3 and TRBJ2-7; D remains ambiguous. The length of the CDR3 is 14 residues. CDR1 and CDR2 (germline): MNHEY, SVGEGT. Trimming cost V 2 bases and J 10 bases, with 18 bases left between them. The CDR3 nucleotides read TGTGCCAGCAGTTACCCCGAATTTTCCAGGCCTCAGTACTTC. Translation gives CASSYPEFSRPQYF.